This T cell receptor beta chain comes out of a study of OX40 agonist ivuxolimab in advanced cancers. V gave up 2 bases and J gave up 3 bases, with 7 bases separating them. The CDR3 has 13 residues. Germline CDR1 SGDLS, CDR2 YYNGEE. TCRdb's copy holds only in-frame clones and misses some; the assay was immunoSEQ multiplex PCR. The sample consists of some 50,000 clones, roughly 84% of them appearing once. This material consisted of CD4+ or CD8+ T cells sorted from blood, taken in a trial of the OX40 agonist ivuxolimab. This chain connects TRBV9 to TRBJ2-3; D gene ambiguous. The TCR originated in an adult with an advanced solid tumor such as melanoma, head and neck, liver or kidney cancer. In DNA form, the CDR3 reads TGTGCCAGCAGCGTGAGCCCGACAGATACGCAGTATTTT. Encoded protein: CASSVSPTDTQYF.